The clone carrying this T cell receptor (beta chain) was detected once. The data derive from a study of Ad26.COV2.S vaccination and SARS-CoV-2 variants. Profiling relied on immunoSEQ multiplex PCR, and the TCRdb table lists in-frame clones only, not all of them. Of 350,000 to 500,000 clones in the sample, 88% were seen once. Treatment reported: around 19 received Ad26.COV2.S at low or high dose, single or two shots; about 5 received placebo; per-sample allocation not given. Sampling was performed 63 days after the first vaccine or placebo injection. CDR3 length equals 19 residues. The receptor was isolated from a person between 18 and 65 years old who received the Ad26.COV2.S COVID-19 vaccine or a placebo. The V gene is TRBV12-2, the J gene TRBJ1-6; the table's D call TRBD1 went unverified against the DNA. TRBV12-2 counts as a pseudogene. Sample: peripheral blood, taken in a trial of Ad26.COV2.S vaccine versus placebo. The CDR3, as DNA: TGTGCAAGTCGCTTGACTTCAGGGGGCATCAGCTCCTATAATTCACCCCTCCACTTT. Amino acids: CASRLTSGGISSYNSPLHF.